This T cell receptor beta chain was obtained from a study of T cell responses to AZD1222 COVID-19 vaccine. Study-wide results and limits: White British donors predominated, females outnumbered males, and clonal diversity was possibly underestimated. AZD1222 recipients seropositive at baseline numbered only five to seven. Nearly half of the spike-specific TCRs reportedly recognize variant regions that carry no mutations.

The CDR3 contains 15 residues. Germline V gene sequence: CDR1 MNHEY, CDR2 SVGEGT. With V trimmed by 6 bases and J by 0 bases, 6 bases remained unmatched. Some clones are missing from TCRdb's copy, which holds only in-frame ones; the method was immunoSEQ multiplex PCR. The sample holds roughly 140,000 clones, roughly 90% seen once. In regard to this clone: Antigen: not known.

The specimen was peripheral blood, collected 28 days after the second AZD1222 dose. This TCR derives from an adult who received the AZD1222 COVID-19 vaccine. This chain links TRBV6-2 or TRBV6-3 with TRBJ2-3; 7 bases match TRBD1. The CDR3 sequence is CASSPRDSSTDTQYF. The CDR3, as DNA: TGTGCCAGCAGCCCCCGGGACAGTAGCACAGATACGCAGTATTTT.